This T cell receptor (beta chain) emerged from a study of cytomegalovirus exposure and HLA in healthy donors. General study results and limits: The study labeled about 160 TCR beta chains cytomegalovirus-associated. A previous analysis found most TCR beta V segments productive roughly 87% or roughly 30% of the time. Because they were indistinguishable, some V segments, including TRBV6-2 and TRBV6-3, were excluded.

V was trimmed by 1 base and J by 2 bases, leaving 5 bases between them. Germline V gives CDR1 SGDLS, CDR2 YYNGEE. This CDR3 contains 13 residues. PCR used 60 Vbeta primers and 13 Jbeta primers. TCRdb keeps only in-frame clones here, not all; method: immunoSEQ multiplex PCR. This sample yields roughly 86,000 clones, of which less than 80% are seen a single time; 20% to 25% belongs to the top ten. At collection, donors were nominally healthy, but unrecorded immune exposures were probable. This clone was picked up a small number of times. Its antigen is not identified. The V call is TRBV9, the J call TRBJ2-3, with unresolved D. This TCR was sampled from a woman aged 45 to 65 in good health and CMV-seropositive. What was sequenced was PBMCs. CDR3 DNA: TGTGCCAGCAGCGTATCTATCACAGATACGCAGTATTTT. This translates into CASSVSITDTQYF.